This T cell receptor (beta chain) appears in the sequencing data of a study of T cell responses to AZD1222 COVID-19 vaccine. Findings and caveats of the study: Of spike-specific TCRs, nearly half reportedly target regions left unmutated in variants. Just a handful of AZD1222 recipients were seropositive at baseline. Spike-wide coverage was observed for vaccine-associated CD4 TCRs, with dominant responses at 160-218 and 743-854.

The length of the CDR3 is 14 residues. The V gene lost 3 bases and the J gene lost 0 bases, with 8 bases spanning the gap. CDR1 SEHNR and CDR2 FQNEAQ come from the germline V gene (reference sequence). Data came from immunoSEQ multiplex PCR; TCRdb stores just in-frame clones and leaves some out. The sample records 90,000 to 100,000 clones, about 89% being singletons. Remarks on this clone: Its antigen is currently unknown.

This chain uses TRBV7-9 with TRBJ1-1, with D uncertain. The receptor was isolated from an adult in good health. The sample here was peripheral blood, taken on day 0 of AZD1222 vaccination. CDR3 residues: CASSFSQVNTEAFF. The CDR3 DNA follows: TGTGCCAGCAGCTTCAGCCAGGTGAACACTGAAGCTTTCTTT.